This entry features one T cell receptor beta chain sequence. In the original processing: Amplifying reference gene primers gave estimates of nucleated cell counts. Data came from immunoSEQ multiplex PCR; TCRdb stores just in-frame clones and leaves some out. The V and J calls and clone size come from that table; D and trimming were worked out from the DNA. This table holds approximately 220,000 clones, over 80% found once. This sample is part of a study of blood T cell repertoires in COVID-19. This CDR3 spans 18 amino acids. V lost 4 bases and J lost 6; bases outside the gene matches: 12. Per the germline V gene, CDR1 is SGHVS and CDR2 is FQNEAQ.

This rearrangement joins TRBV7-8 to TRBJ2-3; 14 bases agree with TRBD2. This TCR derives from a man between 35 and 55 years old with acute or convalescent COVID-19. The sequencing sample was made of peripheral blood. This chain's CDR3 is CASSSTSGRAPQWDTQYF. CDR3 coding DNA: TGTGCCAGCAGCTCGACTAGCGGGAGGGCCCCCCAATGGGATACGCAGTATTTT. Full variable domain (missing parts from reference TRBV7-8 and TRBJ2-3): GAGVSQSPRYKVAKRGQDVALRCDPISGHVSLFWYQQALGQGPEFLTYFQNEAQLDKSGLPSDRFFAERPEGSVSTLKIQRTQQEDSAVYLCASSSTSGRAPQWDTQYFGPGTRLTVL.